The rows below give T cell receptor beta chains drawn from one sample of a study of T cell changes during pregnancy in multiple sclerosis. Generated by immunoSEQ multiplex PCR, the TCRdb table keeps only in-frame clones and is missing some. The sample consists of 45,000 to 50,000 clones, roughly 92% of them appearing once. The starting material was CD4+ T cells from peripheral blood mononuclear cells, obtained in the second trimester of pregnancy. These receptors were obtained from a female donor in good health, enrolled as a control in a pregnancy study. CDR3s include the opening cysteine and the closing phenylalanine or tryptophan. A D gene is named only where the DNA matches it firmly. The size entry is marked missing in some rows and otherwise reads once, few, many or a size class.

j_call clone_size d_call v_call cdr3_aa cdr3_nt
TRBJ2-3 - - TRBV25-1 CASSEITNTDTQYF TGTGCCAGCAGTGAGATCACTAACACAGATACGCAGTATTTT
TRBJ1-2 - - TRBV5-4 CASSVPGLLNYGYTF TGTGCCAGCAGCGTCCCAGGGCTCCTCAACTATGGCTACACCTTC
TRBJ2-3 - - TRBV10-3 CAISQTDTQYF TGTGCCATCAGCCAGACAGATACGCAGTATTTT
TRBJ2-3 - - TRBV14 CASSQLVSYTDTQYF TGTGCCAGCAGCCAACTGGTTTCCTACACAGATACGCAGTATTTT
TRBJ2-5 - TRBD2 TRBV9 CASTRGLARLLMRQETQYF TGTGCCAGCACCCGAGGACTAGCCCGTCTTCTCATGCGACAAGAGACCCAGTACTTC
TRBJ1-2 - TRBD1 TRBV6-5 CASSLQGAVGYTF TGTGCCAGCAGTCTCCAGGGGGCTGTTGGCTACACCTTC
TRBJ2-5 - - TRBV6-5 CASSYQGSIGETQYF TGTGCCAGCAGTTACCAGGGATCGATTGGAGAGACCCAGTACTTC
TRBJ1-2 - - TRBV19 CASSTFGSYGYTF TGTGCCAGTAGTACCTTCGGGAGCTATGGCTACACCTTC
TRBJ2-6 - TRBD1 TRBV12-5 CASGLVQSGTGVQSSGANVLTF TGTGCTAGTGGTTTGGTACAATCCGGGACAGGGGTTCAGAGCTCTGGGGCCAACGTCCTGACTTTC
TRBJ2-3 once - TRBV5-1 CASSLAIAGVRTDTQYF TGCGCCAGCAGCTTGGCCATCGCGGGCGTACGCACAGATACGCAGTATTTT
TRBJ1-1 - - TRBV7-8 CASSSSGGGLNTEAFF TGTGCCAGCAGCTCAAGTGGGGGGGGGCTGAACACTGAAGCTTTCTTT
TRBJ2-1 - TRBD2 TRBV30 CAWSASPFAGGYNEQFF TGTGCCTGGAGTGCCTCACCTTTCGCGGGGGGTTACAATGAGCAGTTCTTC
TRBJ2-1 - TRBD1 TRBV6-5 CASSSSRDRVGQFF TGTGCCAGCAGTTCGTCCCGGGACAGGGTGGGGCAGTTCTTC
TRBJ2-7 once - TRBV7-9 CASSLISGFNEQYF TGTGCCAGCAGCTTAATCTCGGGGTTCAACGAGCAGTACTTC
TRBJ1-1 - - TRBV18 CACQGHMNTEAFF TGTGCCTGCCAGGGACACATGAACACTGAAGCTTTCTTT
TRBJ2-1 - TRBD1 TRBV30 CAWRAWGQPYNEQFF TGTGCCTGGAGGGCCTGGGGACAGCCCTACAATGAGCAGTTCTTC
TRBJ2-1 - TRBD2 TRBV11-2 CASSSGTSGGLSSYNEQFF TGTGCCAGCAGCTCTGGGACTAGCGGGGGGCTAAGCTCCTACAATGAGCAGTTCTTC
TRBJ2-5 - TRBD1 TRBV13 CASSQDRGQETQYF TGTGCCAGCAGCCAAGACAGGGGCCAAGAGACCCAGTACTTC
TRBJ2-1 - TRBD1 TRBV5-1 CASSLETQDRYNEQFF TGCGCCAGCAGCCTAGAAACCCAGGACAGGTACAATGAGCAGTTCTTC
TRBJ1-2 - TRBD1 TRBV19 CASSPGQRTLYGYTF TGTGCCAGTAGCCCGGGACAGCGGACCCTCTATGGCTACACCTTC
TRBJ1-1 - - TRBV6-1 CASSHDRKSEAFF TGTGCCAGCAGCCATGATAGAAAATCTGAAGCTTTCTTT
TRBJ1-1 few - TRBV5-1 CASSLAGKGRNTEAFF TGCGCCAGCAGCTTGGCGGGAAAAGGCAGGAACACTGAAGCTTTCTTT
TRBJ2-5 - - TRBV2 CASSVATQYF TGTGCCAGCAGTGTGGCGACCCAGTACTTC
TRBJ1-6 - - TRBV5-1 CASSSSDNSPLHF TGCGCCAGCAGCAGCAGCGATAATTCACCCCTCCACTTT
TRBJ2-7 - - TRBV6-6 CASSYTRGTSGQYF TGTGCCAGCAGTTATACGCGGGGCACAAGCGGGCAGTACTTC
TRBJ2-2 few - TRBV5-1 CASSSSSTFPGELFF TGCGCCAGCAGCTCGTCATCCACTTTCCCCGGGGAGCTGTTTTTT
TRBJ1-2 - - TRBV9 CASSVGHMRAHGYTF TGTGCCAGCAGCGTAGGACATATGCGGGCGCATGGCTACACCTTC
TRBJ1-2 - - TRBV29-1 CSVADRANYGYTF TGCAGCGTCGCAGACAGAGCTAACTATGGCTACACCTTC
TRBJ1-6 - TRBD1 TRBV6-5 CASRIGQGLNSPLHF TGTGCCAGCAGAATAGGACAGGGACTAAATTCACCCCTCCACTTT
TRBJ1-6 - - TRBV18 CASSLRREENSPLHF TGTGCCAGCTCACTCCGAAGGGAGGAGAATTCACCCCTCCACTTT
TRBJ1-3 - - TRBV6-1 CASSELAAFSGNTIYF TGTGCCAGCAGTGAATTGGCAGCGTTCTCTGGAAACACCATATATTTT
TRBJ1-3 - TRBD1 TRBV27 CASSVTGRQGLTSGNTIYF TGTGCCAGCAGTGTAACCGGGAGACAGGGCCTAACATCTGGAAACACCATATATTTT
TRBJ1-1 - - TRBV2 CASTKGGNTEAFF TGTGCCAGCACCAAGGGAGGGAACACTGAAGCTTTCTTT
TRBJ2-1 - - TRBV2 CASSLVGEQFF TGTGCCAGCAGTTTAGTTGGTGAGCAGTTCTTC
TRBJ1-5 - - TRBV7-2 CASSLGQVIHQPQHF TGTGCCAGCAGCTTAGGACAGGTTATCCATCAGCCCCAGCATTTT
TRBJ2-1 - - TRBV5-1 CASRLDSYNEQFF TGCGCCAGCAGACTCGACAGCTACAATGAGCAGTTCTTC
TRBJ1-2 - - TRBV19 CASRGGGRARSGYTF TGTGCCAGCAGAGGGGGGGGCAGGGCGAGGAGCGGCTACACCTTC
TRBJ1-1 - - TRBV10-3 CAISESWATEAFF TGTGCCATCAGTGAGTCCTGGGCCACTGAAGCTTTCTTT
TRBJ1-2 - TRBD1 TRBV2 CASSEDRDNGYTF TGTGCCAGCAGCGAGGACAGGGACAATGGCTACACCTTC
TRBJ2-1 once - TRBV29-1 CSGRTASNEQFF TGCAGCGGCAGGACAGCGTCGAATGAGCAGTTCTTC
TRBJ2-1 - TRBD1 TRBV11-3 CASSLDPQGPPGYNEQFF TGTGCCAGCAGCTTAGACCCACAGGGGCCCCCGGGGTACAATGAGCAGTTCTTC
TRBJ2-1 once TRBD1 TRBV11-1 CASRNRDRVYNNEQFF TGTGCCAGCAGAAACCGGGACAGGGTATACAACAATGAGCAGTTCTTC
TRBJ1-2 - TRBD1 TRBV18 CASSPGTGEFGYGYTF TGTGCCAGCTCACCGGGGACAGGGGAGTTCGGCTATGGCTACACCTTC
TRBJ2-5 - - TRBV7-9 CASSLLAGLGETQYF TGTGCCAGCAGCTTACTCGCAGGGTTGGGGGAGACCCAGTACTTC
TRBJ2-7 - - TRBV27 CATRAGYEQYF TGTGCCACACGGGCGGGCTACGAGCAGTACTTC
TRBJ2-3 - - TRBV5-1 CASSLGRTRGPTSTDTQYF TGCGCCAGCAGCTTGGGGCGTACGCGGGGACCGACTAGCACAGATACGCAGTATTTT
TRBJ1-3 - - TRBV18 CASSPPFRSGVSGNTIYF TGTGCCAGCTCACCACCCTTCCGTTCGGGAGTCTCTGGAAACACCATATATTTT
TRBJ2-7 - - TRBV11-2 CASSLDRRHSQEYEQYF TGTGCCAGCAGCTTAGATAGGCGACACAGCCAAGAATACGAGCAGTACTTC
TRBJ2-3 - TRBD2 TRBV7-2 CASSLGTSGGLTDTQYF TGTGCCAGCAGCCTAGGGACTAGCGGGGGCTTGACAGATACGCAGTATTTT
TRBJ1-5 - - TRBV11-3 CASSLVADQPQHF TGTGCCAGCAGCTTAGTGGCGGATCAGCCCCAGCATTTT
TRBJ2-3 - - TRBV10-1 CASSESYRGFGDTQYF TGCGCCAGCAGTGAGTCGTATCGGGGGTTTGGAGATACGCAGTATTTT
TRBJ1-4 - - TRBV7-2 CASSPRTGQREKLFF TGTGCCAGCAGCCCTCGGACTGGGCAAAGGGAAAAACTGTTTTTT
TRBJ1-2 - TRBD1 TRBV29-1 CSAETGGYGYTF TGCAGCGCAGAGACAGGGGGCTATGGCTACACCTTC
TRBJ1-3 - - TRBV7-9 CASSLGAGRDIGNTIYF TGTGCCAGCAGCTTAGGGGCAGGGCGAGATATTGGAAACACCATATATTTT
TRBJ2-1 - TRBD1 TRBV14 CASSRQGAREQFF TGTGCCAGCAGCCGACAGGGGGCACGGGAGCAGTTCTTC